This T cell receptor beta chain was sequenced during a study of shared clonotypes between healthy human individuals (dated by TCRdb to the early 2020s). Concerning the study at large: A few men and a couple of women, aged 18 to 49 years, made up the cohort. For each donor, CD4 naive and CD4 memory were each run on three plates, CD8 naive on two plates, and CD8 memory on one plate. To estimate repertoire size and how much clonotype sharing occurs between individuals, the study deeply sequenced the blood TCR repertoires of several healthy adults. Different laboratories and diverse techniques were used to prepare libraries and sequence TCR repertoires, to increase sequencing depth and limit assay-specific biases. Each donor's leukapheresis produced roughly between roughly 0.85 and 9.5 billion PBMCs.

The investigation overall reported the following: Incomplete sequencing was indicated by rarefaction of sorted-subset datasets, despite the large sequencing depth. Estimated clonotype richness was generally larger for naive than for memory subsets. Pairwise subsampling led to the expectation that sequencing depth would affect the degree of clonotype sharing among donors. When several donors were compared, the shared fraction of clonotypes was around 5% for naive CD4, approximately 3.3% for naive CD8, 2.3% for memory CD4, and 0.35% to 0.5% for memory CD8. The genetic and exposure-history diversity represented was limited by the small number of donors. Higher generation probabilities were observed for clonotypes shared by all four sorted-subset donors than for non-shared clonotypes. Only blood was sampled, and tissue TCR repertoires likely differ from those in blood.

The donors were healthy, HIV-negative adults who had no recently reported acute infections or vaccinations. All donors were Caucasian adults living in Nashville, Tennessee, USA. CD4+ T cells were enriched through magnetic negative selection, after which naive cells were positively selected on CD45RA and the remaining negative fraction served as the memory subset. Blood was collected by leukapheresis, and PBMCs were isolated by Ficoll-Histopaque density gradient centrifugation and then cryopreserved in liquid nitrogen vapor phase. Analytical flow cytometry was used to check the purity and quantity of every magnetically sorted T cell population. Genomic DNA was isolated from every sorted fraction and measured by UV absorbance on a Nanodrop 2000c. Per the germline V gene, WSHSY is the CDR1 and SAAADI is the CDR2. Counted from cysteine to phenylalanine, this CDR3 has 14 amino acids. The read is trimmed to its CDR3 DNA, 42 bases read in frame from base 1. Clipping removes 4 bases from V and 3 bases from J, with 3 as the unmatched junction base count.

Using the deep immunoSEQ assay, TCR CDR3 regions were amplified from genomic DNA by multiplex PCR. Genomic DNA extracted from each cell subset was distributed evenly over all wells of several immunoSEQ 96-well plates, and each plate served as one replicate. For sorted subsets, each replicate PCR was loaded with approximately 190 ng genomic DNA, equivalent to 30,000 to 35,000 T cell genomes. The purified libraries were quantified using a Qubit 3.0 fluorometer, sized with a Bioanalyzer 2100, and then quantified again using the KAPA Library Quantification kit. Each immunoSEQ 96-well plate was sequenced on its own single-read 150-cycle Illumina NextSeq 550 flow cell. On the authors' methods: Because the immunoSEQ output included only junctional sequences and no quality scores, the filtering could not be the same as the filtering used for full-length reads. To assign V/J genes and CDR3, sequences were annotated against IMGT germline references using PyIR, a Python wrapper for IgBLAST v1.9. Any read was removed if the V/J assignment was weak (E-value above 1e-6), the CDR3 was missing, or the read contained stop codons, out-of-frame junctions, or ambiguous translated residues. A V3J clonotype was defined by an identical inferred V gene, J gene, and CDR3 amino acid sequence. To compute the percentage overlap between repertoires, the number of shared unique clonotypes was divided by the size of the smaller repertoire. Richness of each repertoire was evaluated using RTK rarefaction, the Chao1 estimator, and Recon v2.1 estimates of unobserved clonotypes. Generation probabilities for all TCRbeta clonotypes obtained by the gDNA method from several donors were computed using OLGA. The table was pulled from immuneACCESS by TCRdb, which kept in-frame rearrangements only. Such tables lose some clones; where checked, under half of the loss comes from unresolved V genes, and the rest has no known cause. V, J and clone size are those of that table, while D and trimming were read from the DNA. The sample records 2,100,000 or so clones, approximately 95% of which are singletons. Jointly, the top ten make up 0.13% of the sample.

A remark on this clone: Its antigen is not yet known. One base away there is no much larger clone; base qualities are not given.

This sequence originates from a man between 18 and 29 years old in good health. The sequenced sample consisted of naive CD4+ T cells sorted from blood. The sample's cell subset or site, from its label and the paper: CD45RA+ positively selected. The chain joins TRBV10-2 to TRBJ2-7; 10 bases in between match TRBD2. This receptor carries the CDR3 CASSGSSGGYEQYF. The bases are TGCGCCAGCAGTGGGTCTAGCGGGGGCTACGAGCAGTACTTC.